This record covers a single T cell receptor (beta chain). This CDR3 contains 15 residues. Germline-derived CDR1 and CDR2 are MNHEY and SMNVEV (reference sequence). V shed 2 bases and J 0 bases; nucleotides not matched to a gene: 1. Data came from immunoSEQ multiplex PCR; TCRdb stores just in-frame clones and leaves some out. The sample contains fewer than 55,000 clones, more than 70% of which appear only once. This sample was taken from a study of T cell changes during pregnancy in multiple sclerosis. The chain has TRBV27 and TRBJ2-5; the match to TRBD2 covers 9 bases. The clonotype comes from a female donor in good health, enrolled as a control in a pregnancy study. The sequencing used CD8+ T cells from peripheral blood mononuclear cells, collected after pregnancy. The CDR3 region has the DNA TGTGCCAGCAGTTTAACTAGCGGGTACCAAGAGACCCAGTACTTC. Translated: CASSLTSGYQETQYF.